A selection of T cell receptor beta chains follows, all from one sample in a study of T cell repertoires in cytomegalovirus infection. MiXCR, applied by TCRdb to the reads, yields one record per CDR3 protein. The table has over 250,000 distinct CDR3 sequences, around 25% seen once. Material: PBMCs. The receptors were sampled from a human donor in good health (CMV status not recorded). Some clones in this sample may be carry-over from other donors' samples. Each CDR3 is given with its conserved first and last residue. The D gene is left open where the match is weak. The size entry is marked missing in some rows and otherwise reads once, few, many or a size class.

TRBJ2-6,few,NA,TRBV7-6,CASSQPGDITSGANVLTF,TGTGCCAGCAGCCAACCTGGGGACATTACCTCTGGGGCCAACGTCCTGACTTTC
TRBJ2-1,many,TRBD2,TRBV7-2,CASSSGRISYNEQFF,TGTGCCAGCAGCTCCGGGAGGATCTCCTACAATGAGCAGTTCTTC
TRBJ2-5,few,TRBD2,TRBV20-1,CSASPAVAGAGETQYF,TGCAGTGCTAGTCCGGCGGTAGCGGGAGCAGGGGAGACCCAGTACTTC
TRBJ2-3,NA,TRBD2,TRBV29-1,CSVDILAASTDTQYF,TGCAGCGTTGATATCCTAGCGGCTAGCACAGATACGCAGTATTTT
TRBJ2-2,NA,NA,TRBV5-1,CASSSEVSGELFF,TGCGCCAGCAGCTCGGAAGTGTCCGGGGAGCTGTTTTTT
TRBJ2-5,few,NA,TRBV2,CASSERQGRETQYF,TGTGCCAGCAGTGAACGGCAGGGCCGAGAGACCCAGTACTTC
TRBJ2-2,many,TRBD2,TRBV7-3,CASSLLAGITNTGELFF,TGTGCCAGCAGCCTACTAGCGGGGATAACGAACACCGGGGAGCTGTTTTTT
TRBJ2-1,many,NA,TRBV11-2,CATADSAYNEQFF,TGTGCCACCGCCGATTCCGCCTACAATGAGCAGTTCTTC
TRBJ1-2,NA,NA,TRBV7-8,CASSLSRASSYGYTF,TGTGCCAGCAGCTTAAGCAGGGCGTCTAGCTATGGCTACACCTTC
TRBJ1-6,NA,NA,TRBV4-1,CASSQDRTDNSPLHF,TGCGCCAGCAGCCAAGACAGAACCGATAATTCACCCCTCCACTTT
TRBJ1-5,NA,NA,TRBV28,CASVRVSNQPQHF,TGTGCCAGCGTTCGGGTTAGCAATCAGCCCCAGCATTTT
TRBJ2-1,few,NA,TRBV20-1,CSASNRVAYNEQFF,TGCAGTGCTAGTAACAGGGTGGCCTACAATGAGCAGTTCTTC
TRBJ2-1,few,NA,TRBV28,CASSLFYGTSYNEQFF,TGTGCCAGCAGTTTATTTTACGGGACATCGTACAATGAGCAGTTCTTC
TRBJ2-7,NA,NA,TRBV7-9,CASSLRGPRSYEQYF,TGTGCCAGCAGCTTACGGGGACCGAGATCCTACGAGCAGTACTTC
TRBJ2-1,few,TRBD1,TRBV6-1,CASSPRGQGEQFF,TGTGCCAGCAGTCCCCGCGGACAGGGCGAGCAGTTCTTC
TRBJ2-7,many,TRBD1,TRBV6-2/TRBV6-3,CASSIMTGAYEQYF,TGTGCCAGCAGTATTATGACAGGGGCCTACGAGCAGTACTTC
TRBJ1-2,few,NA,TRBV7-9,CASSPQTARNYGYTF,TGTGCCAGCAGCCCTCAGACAGCGAGGAACTATGGCTACACCTTC
TRBJ2-1,many,TRBD2,TRBV11-2,CASSLVGTSGYNEQFF,TGTGCCAGCAGCTTAGTTGGGACTAGCGGATACAATGAGCAGTTCTTC
TRBJ2-5,few,TRBD2,TRBV7-2,CASSLKTSGGFSQYF,TGTGCCAGCAGCTTAAAGACTAGCGGGGGGTTCTCCCAGTACTTC
TRBJ1-4,NA,NA,TRBV29-1,CSVGLGPEKLFF,TGCAGCGTGGGCTTAGGGCCTGAAAAACTGTTTTTT
TRBJ1-3,many,NA,TRBV7-2,CASSHMGPGNTIYF,TGTGCCAGCAGCCATATGGGACCTGGAAACACCATATATTTT
TRBJ2-2,NA,NA,TRBV7-2,CASSLVQNVAGELFF,TGTGCCAGCAGCTTAGTACAGAACGTCGCCGGGGAGCTGTTTTTT
TRBJ2-1,once,TRBD1,TRBV19,CASSIRDRGQNEQFF,TGTGCCAGTAGTATTAGGGACAGGGGGCAGAATGAGCAGTTCTTC
TRBJ2-1,NA,TRBD1,TRBV7-9,CARAGTDFNEQFF,TGTGCCAGGGCCGGGACAGACTTCAATGAGCAGTTCTTC
TRBJ2-2,NA,NA,TRBV30,CAWSVQGATGELFF,TGTGCCTGGAGTGTTCAAGGGGCCACCGGGGAGCTGTTTTTT
TRBJ2-6,many,TRBD1,TRBV6-1,CASSVMRGGNSYSGANVLTF,TGTGCCAGCAGTGTTATGAGAGGGGGCAACTCTTACTCTGGGGCCAACGTCCTGACTTTC
TRBJ2-1,NA,TRBD1,TRBV18,CASSPNRGQHNEQFF,TGTGCCAGCTCACCGAACAGGGGGCAACACAATGAGCAGTTCTTC
TRBJ2-1,many,NA,TRBV12-3/TRBV12-4,CASSFGGGSYNEQFF,TGTGCCAGCAGTTTTGGAGGGGGCTCCTACAATGAGCAGTTCTTC
TRBJ1-1,many,NA,TRBV7-2,CASSLEAFF,TGTGCCAGCAGCTTAGAAGCTTTCTTT
TRBJ1-1,NA,NA,TRBV30,CAWSLNMNTEAFF,TGTGCCTGGAGTTTGAATATGAACACTGAAGCTTTCTTT
TRBJ1-5,many,NA,TRBV7-2,CASSLRAPGDQPQHF,TGTGCCAGCAGCTTAAGGGCGCCGGGGGATCAGCCCCAGCATTTT
TRBJ2-1,few,NA,TRBV5-1,CASSPRAGDNEQFF,TGCGCCAGCAGCCCCAGGGCAGGAGACAATGAGCAGTTCTTC
TRBJ1-1,NA,NA,TRBV28,CASSPPGPVF,TGTGCCAGCAGTCCCCCGGGACCGGTCTTT
TRBJ2-5,once,NA,TRBV4-1,CASSSQPRSRGETQYF,TGCGCCAGCAGCTCCCAACCTAGGTCCCGCGGAGAGACCCAGTACTTC
TRBJ2-1,few,NA,TRBV20-1,CSASEPMYEQFF,TGCAGTGCTAGCGAGCCAATGTATGAGCAGTTCTTC
TRBJ2-2,NA,NA,TRBV6-1,CASRRQVEAGELFF,TGTGCCAGCAGGCGACAGGTGGAAGCCGGGGAGCTGTTTTTT
TRBJ1-1,NA,NA,TRBV28,CASSFLSGGTAEAFF,TGTGCCAGCAGTTTTCTCAGTGGGGGAACCGCTGAAGCTTTCTTT
TRBJ2-1,NA,NA,TRBV6-2/TRBV6-3,CASSYGGHEQFF,TGTGCCAGCAGTTATGGGGGCCATGAGCAGTTCTTC
TRBJ2-5,few,NA,TRBV28,CASSLSRTNRETQYF,TGTGCCAGCAGTTTATCCCGGACGAATCGGGAGACCCAGTACTTC
TRBJ2-2,few,TRBD1,TRBV2,CASGTGANTGELFF,TGTGCCAGCGGGACAGGGGCCAACACCGGGGAGCTGTTTTTT
TRBJ2-1,many,NA,TRBV7-2,CASSSMPGYNEQFF,TGTGCCAGCAGCTCGATGCCGGGCTACAATGAGCAGTTCTTC
TRBJ2-1,NA,NA,TRBV12-3/TRBV12-4,CASSFWQDLYNEQFF,TGTGCCAGCAGTTTCTGGCAGGACCTCTACAATGAGCAGTTCTTC
TRBJ2-1,NA,NA,TRBV12-3/TRBV12-4,CASSAPTGPRGYEQFF,TGTGCCAGCAGTGCCCCCACGGGCCCTAGGGGATACGAGCAGTTCTTC
TRBJ1-1,few,NA,TRBV2,CASSVVISRAGRTEAFF,TGTGCCAGCAGTGTGGTGATCTCGAGGGCAGGTCGGACTGAAGCTTTCTTT
TRBJ2-1,NA,TRBD2,TRBV28,CASSLGSGLPYSYNEQFF,TGTGCCAGCAGTTTAGGCTCGGGACTACCTTACTCCTACAATGAGCAGTTCTTC
TRBJ2-1,few,NA,TRBV28,CASREDSFWNEQFF,TGTGCCAGCAGGGAGGATTCTTTCTGGAATGAGCAGTTCTTC